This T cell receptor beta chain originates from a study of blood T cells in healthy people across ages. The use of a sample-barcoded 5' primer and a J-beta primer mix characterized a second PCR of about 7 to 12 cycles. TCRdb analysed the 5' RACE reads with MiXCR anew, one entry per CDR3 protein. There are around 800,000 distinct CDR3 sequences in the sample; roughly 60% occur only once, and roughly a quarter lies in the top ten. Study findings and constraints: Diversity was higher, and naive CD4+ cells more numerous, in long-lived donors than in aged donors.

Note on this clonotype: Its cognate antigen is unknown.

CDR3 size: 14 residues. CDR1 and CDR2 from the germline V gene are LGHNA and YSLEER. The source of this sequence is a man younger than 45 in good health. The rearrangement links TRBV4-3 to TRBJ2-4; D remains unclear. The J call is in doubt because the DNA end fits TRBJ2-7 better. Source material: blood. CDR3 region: CASSQLAWANEQYF. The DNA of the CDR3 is TGCGCCAGCAGCCAACTGGCGTGGGCTAACGAGCAGTACTTC.